These T cell receptor beta chains were read from a single sample in a study of blood T cell repertoires in COVID-19. The repertoire was sequenced with immunoSEQ multiplex PCR; TCRdb's copy has only in-frame clones and lacks some. The sample shows some 50,000 clones, almost 85% of them seen only once. Sequenced: peripheral blood. These receptors came from a human donor in a cohort sampled during active COVID-19. Each CDR3 is given with its conserved first and last residue. A D gene is named only where the DNA matches it firmly. Clone size appears in some rows only: once, few, many, or a class for an expanded clone.

>NA|TRBV6-2/TRBV6-3|TRBJ2-7|NA
CASSSLQPPGEQYF
TGTGCCAGCAGTTCCCTCCAGCCTCCAGGGGAGCAGTACTTC
>NA|TRBV12-5|TRBJ2-3|TRBD1
CASGFGDRELDTQYF
TGTGCTAGTGGTTTTGGGGACAGGGAATTAGATACGCAGTATTTT
>NA|TRBV4-1|TRBJ2-3|NA
CASSLGGAWPDTQYF
TGCGCCAGCAGCCTTGGGGGGGCTTGGCCAGATACGCAGTATTTT
>NA|TRBV5-6|TRBJ2-3|TRBD1
CASSFGTGVSTDTQYF
TGTGCCAGCAGCTTTGGGACAGGGGTTAGCACAGATACGCAGTATTTT
>NA|TRBV18|TRBJ2-5|NA
CASNSNLQETQYF
TGTGCCAGTAACAGCAACCTCCAAGAGACCCAGTACTTC
>NA|TRBV6-5|TRBJ1-2|NA
CASSYGGAGYGYTF
TGTGCCAGCAGTTACGGGGGGGCCGGCTATGGCTACACCTTC
>NA|TRBV12-1|TRBJ1-3|NA
CASSPIDGSAEVSGNTIYF
TGTGCCAGCAGTCCTATCGACGGTAGCGCCGAAGTCTCTGGAAACACCATATATTTT
>NA|TRBV5-1|TRBJ2-3|NA
CASQGAGAASDTQYF
TGCGCCAGCCAGGGGGCGGGGGCGGCCTCAGATACGCAGTATTTT
>NA|TRBV28|TRBJ1-6|NA
CASSAQRGSIHF
TGTGCCAGCAGTGCCCAACGAGGGAGCATCCACTTT
>NA|TRBV28|TRBJ2-7|TRBD1
CASSRTGVYEQYF
TGTGCCAGCAGCCGGACAGGAGTGTACGAGCAGTACTTC
>NA|TRBV7-9|TRBJ2-1|TRBD1
CASSFPGGTEQFF
TGTGCCAGCAGCTTTCCAGGGGGTACGGAGCAGTTCTTC
>NA|TRBV9|TRBJ2-3|TRBD2
CASSGVGGLGTDTQYF
TGTGCCAGCAGCGGCGTGGGGGGACTAGGGACAGATACGCAGTATTTT
>few|TRBV2|TRBJ2-7|NA
CASSKNLEGEQYF
TGTGCCAGCAGCAAAAACCTGGAGGGAGAGCAGTACTTC
>NA|TRBV24-1|TRBJ2-1|TRBD2
CATSAASGSGMRDEQFF
TGTGCCACCAGTGCGGCTAGCGGGTCGGGCATGCGGGATGAGCAGTTCTTC
>few|TRBV10-1|TRBJ1-6|NA
CASRADSTANSPLHF
TGCGCCAGCAGAGCAGACAGTACGGCCAATTCACCCCTCCACTTT
>NA|TRBV19|TRBJ1-2|NA
CASSTRFGYTF
TGTGCCAGTAGTACCAGGTTTGGCTACACCTTC
>NA|TRBV24-1|TRBJ2-1|TRBD1
CATSTGQGYNEQFF
TGTGCCACCAGTACTGGACAGGGCTACAATGAGCAGTTCTTC
>once|TRBV5-1|TRBJ1-2|NA
CASSPDCHF
TGCGCCAGCAGCCCGGACTGCCACTTC
>NA|TRBV4-3|TRBJ1-2|TRBD1
CASSDRAAYTF
TGCGCCAGCAGCGACAGGGCCGCCTACACCTTC
>NA|TRBV18|TRBJ1-5|NA
CASTGGGTEPQHF
TGTGCCAGCACGGGGGGGGGTACGGAGCCCCAGCATTTT
>NA|TRBV13|TRBJ2-3|TRBD2
CASSLRLAGIPSTDTQYF
TGTGCCAGCAGCTTACGACTAGCGGGGATCCCTAGCACAGATACGCAGTATTTT
>NA|TRBV5-4|TRBJ1-2|NA
CASSPDSNYGYTF
TGTGCCAGCAGCCCGGACAGCAACTATGGCTACACCTTC
>few|TRBV9|TRBJ2-7|NA
CASSARDTSYEQYF
TGTGCCAGCAGCGCCCGGGACACCTCCTACGAGCAGTACTTC
>NA|TRBV7-2|TRBJ2-7|TRBD2
CASSLLAGPYEQYF
TGTGCCAGCAGCTTACTAGCGGGGCCCTACGAGCAGTACTTC
>NA|TRBV7-2|TRBJ2-7|NA
CASQQGNDEQYF
TGTGCCAGTCAACAGGGTAACGACGAGCAGTACTTC
>few|TRBV6-2/TRBV6-3|TRBJ1-1|NA
CASSFDRPDKAFF
TGTGCCAGCAGTTTCGACAGGCCTGATAAAGCTTTCTTT
>few|TRBV9|TRBJ1-1|NA
CASSVDGGGLGIEAFF
TGTGCCAGCAGCGTAGATGGCGGGGGGCTCGGGATTGAAGCTTTCTTT
>NA|TRBV7-2|TRBJ2-3|NA
CASSLAPNSDTQYF
TGTGCCAGCAGCTTAGCACCGAACTCAGATACGCAGTATTTT
>NA|TRBV18|TRBJ1-2|TRBD1
CASSQLQGGHYGYTF
TGTGCCAGCTCACAGCTACAAGGGGGCCACTATGGCTACACCTTC
>NA|TRBV5-1|TRBJ2-4|NA
CASSLEAGGPKNIQYF
TGCGCCAGCAGCTTGGAGGCAGGGGGGCCCAAAAACATTCAGTACTTC
>few|TRBV10-2|TRBJ2-1|TRBD2
CASSYSGGYYNEQFF
TGCGCCAGCAGTTATAGCGGGGGCTATTACAATGAGCAGTTCTTC
>NA|TRBV28|TRBJ1-1|NA
CASTYLVGRRNTEAFF
TGTGCCAGCACCTACCTCGTGGGGCGAAGGAACACTGAAGCTTTCTTT
>NA|TRBV3-1/TRBV3-2|TRBJ2-1|TRBD1
CASSQGQGTYNEQFF
TGTGCCAGCAGCCAAGGACAGGGGACCTACAATGAGCAGTTCTTC
>NA|TRBV5-1|TRBJ2-3|TRBD2
CASAGGQTDTQYF
TGCGCCAGCGCGGGGGGGCAAACAGATACGCAGTATTTT
>NA|TRBV27|TRBJ2-7|NA
CASSPGLSRSYEQYF
TGTGCCAGCAGTCCAGGACTAAGCCGGTCCTACGAGCAGTACTTC
>few|TRBV21-1|TRBJ2-7|NA
CASSKVRSSGTEEQYF
TGTGCCAGCAGCAAAGTTAGGTCTAGCGGTACGGAAGAGCAGTACTTC
>once|TRBV9|TRBJ1-1|NA
CASSAGETGTEAFF
TGTGCCAGCAGCGCGGGCGAAACAGGGACTGAAGCTTTCTTT
>NA|TRBV28|TRBJ1-6|NA
CASKTSTPGKGPLHF
TGTGCCAGCAAGACCTCTACTCCGGGGAAAGGACCCCTCCACTTT
>few|TRBV29-1|TRBJ1-4|TRBD1
CSVLRTGDCSTNEKLFF
TGCAGCGTTCTGAGGACAGGGGACTGCTCTACTAATGAAAAACTGTTTTTT
>NA|TRBV2|TRBJ1-3|NA
CASSEAQKGNTIYF
TGTGCCAGCAGTGAAGCACAAAAAGGAAACACCATATATTTT
>NA|TRBV7-2|TRBJ2-4|NA
CASSEDRLAKNIQYF
TGTGCCAGCAGCGAAGACAGGCTAGCCAAAAACATTCAGTACTTC
>NA|TRBV7-2|TRBJ1-1|NA
CASSLAGWGGRAMNTEAFF
TGTGCCAGCAGCTTAGCCGGATGGGGGGGGCGGGCCATGAACACTGAAGCTTTCTTT
>few|TRBV5-4|TRBJ2-1|TRBD1
CASITGGEQFF
TGTGCCAGCATCACAGGGGGTGAGCAGTTCTTC
>NA|TRBV7-3|TRBJ2-1|TRBD2
CASSPGAGGTEQFF
TGTGCCAGCAGCCCTGGGGCGGGGGGAACTGAGCAGTTCTTC
>NA|TRBV10-2|TRBJ1-5|NA
CASKMGGASNQPQHF
TGCGCCAGCAAAATGGGGGGGGCGAGCAATCAGCCCCAGCATTTT